This T cell receptor beta chain was obtained from a study of post-analysis software for immune sequencing data. Turning to the study itself: Patients had relapsing-remitting, secondary progressive or progressive-relapsing multiple sclerosis; some lacked subtype. Broader study findings: Relative to controls, patients with multiple sclerosis showed significantly lower normalized Chao1 diversity. Roughly five TRBV segments, including TRBV5-6, TRBV5-1 and TRBV20-1, were more frequent in patients than controls. Samples from a shared batch, those prepared together, strongly co-clustered by F measure.

The CDR3 covers 17 residues. V lost 0 bases and J lost 4, with 18 bases in between. CDR1 LNHNV and CDR2 YYDKDF come from the germline V gene (reference sequence). Details on this clonotype: Its antigen remains unknown.

Unique molecular identifiers tagged the TCR beta cDNA libraries. With roughly 0.9 to 10 million T cells as the source, a few hundred thousand cDNA molecules resulted. Each CDR3 protein gets one entry after TCRdb re-called the PCR reads with MiXCR. Among roughly 400,000 distinct CDR3 sequences listed, more than 30% were seen once. The sequence derives from a girl aged 2 to 10 with multiple sclerosis. Input material: blood. The V gene is TRBV15, the J gene TRBJ1-2, with D perhaps matching TRBD1 (6 bases). Here the CDR3 DNA reads TGTGCCACCAGCAGAGATCTATCCAGGGGTGGCCTCTATGGCTACACCTTC. Translating gives CATSRDLSRGGLYGYTF.